In its sample, the clone carrying this T cell receptor (beta chain) was seen many times. The CDR3 totals 17 residues. J lost 4 bases, V lost 0 bases, and 6 bases had no gene match. Per the germline V gene, CDR1 is LGHNA and CDR2 is YSLEER. These data belong to a study of blood T cells in healthy people across ages. A second roughly 7 to 12 cycle PCR used barcoded and J-beta primers. In TCRdb, the 5' RACE reads were re-called with MiXCR into one record per CDR3 protein. The sample has under 1,100,000 distinct CDR3 sequences; 25% are singletons. The sample was also linked to a second study, of T cells of mothers and their children.

V gene TRBV4-3 combines with J gene TRBJ2-1, with 10 bases aligning to TRBD2. This receptor was taken from a girl aged 2 to 10 in good health. The source material was blood. The CDR3 DNA follows: TGCGCCAGCAGCCAAGATGGGAGCGGGGGGGCGTACAATGAGCAGTTCTTC. Protein sequence: CASSQDGSGGAYNEQFF.